This T cell receptor (beta chain) was obtained from a study of graft-versus-host responses after intestinal transplantation. Study-level points and caveats: Early declines in HvG clones that occurred post-transplant were associated with peak circulating GvH clone levels. Ileal or blood samples showed some GvH clones first, and such clones were also found in recipient marrow.

With regard to this clone: The antigen remains undetermined.

Data came from immunoSEQ multiplex PCR; TCRdb stores just in-frame clones and leaves some out. The table shows about 100,000 clones, with roughly 87% occurring only once. The specimen comprised unstimulated CD4+ T cells sorted from spleen or lymph node cells, sampled before transplant. This TCR was sampled from a human donor who was the organ donor for an intestinal transplant.

The CDR3 sequence is CASWGAGSYNSPLHF. Here the CDR3 DNA reads TGTGCCAGCTGGGGGGCTGGGTCCTATAATTCACCCCTCCACTTT. This rearrangement joins TRBV6-5 to TRBJ1-6, with a weak D call TRBD1 (6 bases). CDR1 MNHEY and CDR2 SVGAGI come from the germline V gene. The length of the CDR3 is 15 residues. The germline V and J ends were trimmed by 8 bases and 1 base, with 12 bases remaining between them.